Following are 3 T cell receptor beta chains from one sample sequenced in a study of blood T cell repertoires in COVID-19. Method: immunoSEQ multiplex PCR; TCRdb's copy keeps in-frame clones and lacks some. The table includes 250,000 to 350,000 clones, about 92% detected once. Sequenced sample: PBMCs or T cells enriched from blood (not recorded which). The receptors originated from a woman in her 30s who had recovered from COVID-19.

The rearrangement joins TRBV27 to TRBJ1-2; TRBD1 might be the D (6 bases). The V and J ends lost 6 bases and 1 base respectively, with 9 bases between them. Germline V gives CDR1 MNHEY, CDR2 SMNVEV (reference sequence). The CDR3 spans 13 residues. The CDR3 DNA is TGTGCCAGCAGCTCACAGGGTAACTATGGCTACACCTTC. Its translation is CASSSQGNYGYTF.

The chain is built from TRBV18 and TRBJ2-1; weak D call: TRBD1 (6 bases). The ends were cut back, 5 bases at V and 7 bases at J, with 12 bases in the middle. Looked up from germline, CDR1 is KGHSH and CDR2 is LQKENI. This CDR3 comprises 13 residues. The CDR3 DNA is TGTGCCAGCTCATTCACAGGGTTGAATGAGCAGTTCTTC. Translation gives CASSFTGLNEQFF.

The V and J genes are TRBV5-1 and TRBJ1-1; TRBD1 aligns across 7 bases. V lost 3 bases, J lost 4 bases, and 12 bases stayed unmatched. Germline V gene data show CDR1 as SGHRS and CDR2 as YFSETQ. The length of the CDR3 is 16 residues. For the CDR3, the DNA is TGCGCCAGCAGCTCGACCAGGGGGGTCACTGTCACTGAAGCTTTCTTT. Protein: CASSSTRGVTVTEAFF.